The sequence of this TCR beta chain was determined in a study of molecular identifiers for immune sequencing clone quantification. Regarding this clonotype: What it binds is unknown.

Each CDR3 protein is one row after TCRdb ran MiXCR on the PCR reads. The table includes roughly 86,000 distinct CDR3 sequences, around a fifth detected once. Trimming cost V 4 bases and J 4 bases, with 16 bases left between them. Germline CDR1 and CDR2: MNHEY and SVGEGT. This CDR3 is 15 amino acids long. Study findings and constraints: Clones carrying above 20 RNA copies accounted for over 97% of effector molecules, under 1% in naive cells. Identical barcode-sharing TCR molecules could lead to underestimated sizes for highly expanded clones.

Sequencing libraries of naive CD8 cells derived from around 20,000 to 990,000 sorted cells with 10%, 30% or 50% RNA. Researchers sorted naive CD8 T cells as cells that were CD8+CD4-CCR7+CD45RA+. The chain is built from TRBV6-2 or TRBV6-3 and TRBJ1-1; a weak D match, TRBD1 (6 bases). The clonotype comes from a human donor in good health. Some libraries in this study had Jurkat cell RNA spiked in. Sequencing was carried out using naive CD8+ T cells from blood, with Jurkat cell RNA spiked in. As for subset: FACS-sorted CD8+CD4-CCR7+CD45RA+ naive T cells. CDR3 loop: CASSSWTDESTEAFF. As DNA, the CDR3 is TGTGCCAGCAGTTCCTGGACAGACGAGAGCACTGAAGCTTTCTTT.